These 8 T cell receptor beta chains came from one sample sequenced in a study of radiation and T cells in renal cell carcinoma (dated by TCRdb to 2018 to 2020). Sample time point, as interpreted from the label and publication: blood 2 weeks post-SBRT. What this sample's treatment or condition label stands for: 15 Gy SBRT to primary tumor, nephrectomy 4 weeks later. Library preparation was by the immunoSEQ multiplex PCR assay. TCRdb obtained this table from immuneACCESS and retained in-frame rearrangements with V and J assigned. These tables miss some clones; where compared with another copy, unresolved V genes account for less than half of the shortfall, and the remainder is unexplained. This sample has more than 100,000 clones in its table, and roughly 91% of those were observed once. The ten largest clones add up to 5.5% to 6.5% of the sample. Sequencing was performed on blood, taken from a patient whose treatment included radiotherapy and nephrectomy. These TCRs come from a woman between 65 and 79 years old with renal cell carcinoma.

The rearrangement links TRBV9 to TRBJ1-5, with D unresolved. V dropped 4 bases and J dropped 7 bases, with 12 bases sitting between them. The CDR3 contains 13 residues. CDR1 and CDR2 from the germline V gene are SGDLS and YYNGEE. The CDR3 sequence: CASSISPRQPQHF. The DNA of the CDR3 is TGTGCCAGCAGCATTAGTCCGCGGCAGCCCCAGCATTTT.

CDR3 residues: CASSVREVYEQYF. CDR3 in DNA: TGTGCCAGCAGTGTCAGGGAAGTCTACGAGCAGTACTTC. The rearrangement links TRBV6-1 to TRBJ2-7; D perhaps matches TRBD1 (5 bases). V gave up 4 bases and J gave up 3 bases, with 10 bases separating them. The CDR3 extends over 13 amino acids. Germline V gene sequence: CDR1 MNHNS, CDR2 SASEGT.

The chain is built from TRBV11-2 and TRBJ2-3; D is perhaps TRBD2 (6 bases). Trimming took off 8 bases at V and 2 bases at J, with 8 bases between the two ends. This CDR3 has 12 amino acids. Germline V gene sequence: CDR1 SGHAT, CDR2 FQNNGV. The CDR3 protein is CASGGDTDTQYF. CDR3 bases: TGTGCCAGCGGAGGGGACACAGATACGCAGTATTTT.

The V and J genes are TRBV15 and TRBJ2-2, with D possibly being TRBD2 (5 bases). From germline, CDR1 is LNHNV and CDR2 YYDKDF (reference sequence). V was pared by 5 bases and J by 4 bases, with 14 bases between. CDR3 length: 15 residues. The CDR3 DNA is TGTGCCACCAGCTACGATATTGGGAGCACCGGGGAGCTGTTTTTT. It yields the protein CATSYDIGSTGELFF.

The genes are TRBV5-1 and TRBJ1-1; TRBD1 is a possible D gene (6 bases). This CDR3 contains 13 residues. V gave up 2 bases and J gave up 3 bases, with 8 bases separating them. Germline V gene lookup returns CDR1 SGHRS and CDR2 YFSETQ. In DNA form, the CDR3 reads TGCGCCAGCAGCTTCCGACAGGACACTGAAGCTTTCTTT. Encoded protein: CASSFRQDTEAFF.

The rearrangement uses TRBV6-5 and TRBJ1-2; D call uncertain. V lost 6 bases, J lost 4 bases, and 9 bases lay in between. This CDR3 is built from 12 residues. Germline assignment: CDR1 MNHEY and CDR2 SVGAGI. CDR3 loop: CASRDGPYGYTF. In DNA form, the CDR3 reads TGTGCCAGCAGAGACGGGCCCTATGGCTACACCTTC.

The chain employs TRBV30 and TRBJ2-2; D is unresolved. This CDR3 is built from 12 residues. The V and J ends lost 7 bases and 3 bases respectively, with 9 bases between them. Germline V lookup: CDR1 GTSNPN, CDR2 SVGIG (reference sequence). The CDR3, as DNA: TGTGCCTCTAGGGTCCACACCGGGGAGCTGTTTTTT. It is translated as CASRVHTGELFF.

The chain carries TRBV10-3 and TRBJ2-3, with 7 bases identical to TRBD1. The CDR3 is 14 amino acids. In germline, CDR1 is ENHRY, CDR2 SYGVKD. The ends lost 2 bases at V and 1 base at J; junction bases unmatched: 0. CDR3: CAISEDRGTDTQYF. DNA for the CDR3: TGTGCCATCAGTGAGGACAGGGGCACAGATACGCAGTATTTT.